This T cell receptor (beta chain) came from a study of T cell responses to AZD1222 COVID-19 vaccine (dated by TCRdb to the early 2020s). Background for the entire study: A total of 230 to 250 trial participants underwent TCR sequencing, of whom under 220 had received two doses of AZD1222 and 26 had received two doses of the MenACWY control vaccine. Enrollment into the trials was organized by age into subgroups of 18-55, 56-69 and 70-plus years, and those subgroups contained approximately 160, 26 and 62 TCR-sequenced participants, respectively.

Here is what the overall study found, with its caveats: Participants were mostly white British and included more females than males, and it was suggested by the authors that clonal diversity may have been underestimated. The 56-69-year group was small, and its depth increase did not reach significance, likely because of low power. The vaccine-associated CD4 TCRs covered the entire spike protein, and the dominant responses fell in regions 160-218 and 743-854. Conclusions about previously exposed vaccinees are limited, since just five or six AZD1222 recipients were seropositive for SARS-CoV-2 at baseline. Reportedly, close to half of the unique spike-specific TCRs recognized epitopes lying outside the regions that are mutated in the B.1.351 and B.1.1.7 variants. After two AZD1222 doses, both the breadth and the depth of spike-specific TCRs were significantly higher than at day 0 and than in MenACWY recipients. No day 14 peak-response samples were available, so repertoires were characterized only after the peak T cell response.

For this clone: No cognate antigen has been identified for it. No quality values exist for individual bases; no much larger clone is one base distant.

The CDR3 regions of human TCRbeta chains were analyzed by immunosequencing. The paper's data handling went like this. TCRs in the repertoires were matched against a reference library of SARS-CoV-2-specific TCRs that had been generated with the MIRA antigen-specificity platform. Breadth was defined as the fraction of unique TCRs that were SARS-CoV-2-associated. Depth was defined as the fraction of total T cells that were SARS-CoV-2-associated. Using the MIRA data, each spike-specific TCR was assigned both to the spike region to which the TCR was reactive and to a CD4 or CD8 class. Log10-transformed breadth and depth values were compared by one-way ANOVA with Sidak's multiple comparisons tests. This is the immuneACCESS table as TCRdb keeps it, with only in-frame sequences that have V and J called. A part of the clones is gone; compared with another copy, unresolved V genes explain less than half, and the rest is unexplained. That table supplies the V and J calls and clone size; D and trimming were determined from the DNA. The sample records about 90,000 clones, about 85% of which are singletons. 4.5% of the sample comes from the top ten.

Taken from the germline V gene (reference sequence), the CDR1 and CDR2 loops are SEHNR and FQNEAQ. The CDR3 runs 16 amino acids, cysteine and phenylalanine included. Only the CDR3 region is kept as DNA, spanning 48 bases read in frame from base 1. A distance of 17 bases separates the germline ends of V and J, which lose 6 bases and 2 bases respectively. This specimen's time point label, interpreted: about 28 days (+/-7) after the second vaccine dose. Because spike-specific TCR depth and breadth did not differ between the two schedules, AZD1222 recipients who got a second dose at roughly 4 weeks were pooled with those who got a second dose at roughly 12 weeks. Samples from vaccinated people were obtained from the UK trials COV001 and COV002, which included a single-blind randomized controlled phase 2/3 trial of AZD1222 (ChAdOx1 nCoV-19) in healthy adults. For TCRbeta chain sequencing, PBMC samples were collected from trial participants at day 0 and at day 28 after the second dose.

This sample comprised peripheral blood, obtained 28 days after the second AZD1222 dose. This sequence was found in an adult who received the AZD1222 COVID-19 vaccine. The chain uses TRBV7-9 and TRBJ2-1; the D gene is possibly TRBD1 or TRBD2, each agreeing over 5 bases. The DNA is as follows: TGTGCCAGCAGGGGACGCCAGGGTGCCGCCTACAATGAGCAGTTCTTC. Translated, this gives CASRGRQGAAYNEQFF.